The present T cell receptor (beta chain) was sequenced within a study of T cell repertoires in cytomegalovirus infection. This clonotype came up a few times. The antigen remains unidentified. TCRdb re-derived calls from the reads in MiXCR, one entry per CDR3 protein. This table has about 740,000 distinct CDR3 sequences, around 35% appearing once. The CDR3 has 17 residues. With V trimmed by 0 bases and J by 6 bases, 9 bases remained unmatched. Germline CDR1 and CDR2: SEHNR and FQNEAQ (reference sequence). Sequenced here: cultured PBMCs, sampled from culture after CMV antigen stimulation. This receptor was taken from a human donor in good health (CMV status not recorded). Some clones in this sample may be carry-over from other donors' samples. The chain combines TRBV7-9 with TRBJ2-2; 8 nucleotides agree with TRBD2. CDR3 amino acids: CASSLATPGLVAGELFF. The DNA of the CDR3 is TGTGCCAGCAGCTTAGCGACCCCGGGACTAGTCGCCGGGGAGCTGTTTTTT. The complete variable domain, with remaining parts taken from reference TRBV7-9 and TRBJ2-2, reads DTGVSQNPRHKITKRGQNVTFRCDPISEHNRLYWYRQTLGQGPEFLTYFQNEAQLEKSRLLSDRFSAERPKGSFSTLEIQRTEQGDSAMYLCASSLATPGLVAGELFFGEGSRLTVL.